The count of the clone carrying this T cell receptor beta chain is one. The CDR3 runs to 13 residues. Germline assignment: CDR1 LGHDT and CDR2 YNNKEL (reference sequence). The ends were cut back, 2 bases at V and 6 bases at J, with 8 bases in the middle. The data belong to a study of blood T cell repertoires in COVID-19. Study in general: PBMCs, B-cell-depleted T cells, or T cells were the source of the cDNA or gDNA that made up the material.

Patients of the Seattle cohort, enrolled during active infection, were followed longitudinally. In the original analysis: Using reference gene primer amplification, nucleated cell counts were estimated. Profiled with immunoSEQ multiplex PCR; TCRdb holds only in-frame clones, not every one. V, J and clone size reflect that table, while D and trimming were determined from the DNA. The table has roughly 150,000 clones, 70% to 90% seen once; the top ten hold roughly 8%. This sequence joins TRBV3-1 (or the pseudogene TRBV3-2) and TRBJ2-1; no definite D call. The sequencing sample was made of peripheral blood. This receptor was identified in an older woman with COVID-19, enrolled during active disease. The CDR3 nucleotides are TGTGCCAGCAGCCAAATGTTGAGCAATGAGCAGTTCTTC. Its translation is CASSQMLSNEQFF.